The TCR beta chain described here comes from a study of shared clonotypes between healthy human individuals. Sequencing used immunoSEQ multiplex PCR; TCRdb keeps in-frame clones, though not all of them. The repertoire consists of approximately 2,200,000 clones, with just over 90% occurring once and the leading ten covering about 1.5%. Naive CD8 cells lacked CD45RO, underwent positive selection for CCR7 and left out terminally differentiated effector memory CD45RA+ cells. The CDR3 is made up of 12 amino acids. Trimming took off 2 bases at V and 2 bases at J, with 1 base between the two ends. Germline V gene data show CDR1 as MDHEN and CDR2 as SYDVKM.

Sequencing was done on a sample of naive CD8+ T cells from PBMCs. This TCR was sampled from a man aged 18 to 35 in good health. Some clones in this sample may be carry-over from other donors' samples. This rearrangement joins TRBV28 to TRBJ1-3; D remains ambiguous. Written as DNA, the CDR3 is TGTGCCAGCAGTTTAGCTGGAAACACCATATATTTT. This encodes CASSLAGNTIYF.